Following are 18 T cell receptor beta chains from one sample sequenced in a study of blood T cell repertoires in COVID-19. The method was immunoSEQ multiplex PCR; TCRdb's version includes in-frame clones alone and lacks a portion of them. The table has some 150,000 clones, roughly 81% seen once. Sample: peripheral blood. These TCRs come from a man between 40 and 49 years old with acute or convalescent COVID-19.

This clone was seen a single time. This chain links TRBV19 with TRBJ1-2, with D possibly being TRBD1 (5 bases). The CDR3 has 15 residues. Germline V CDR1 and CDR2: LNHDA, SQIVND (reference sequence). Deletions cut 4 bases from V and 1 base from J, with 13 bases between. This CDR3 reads CASSKAGNGNYGYTF. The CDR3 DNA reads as TGTGCCAGTAGTAAGGCAGGGAACGGTAACTATGGCTACACCTTC. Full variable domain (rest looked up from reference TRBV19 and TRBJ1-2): DGGITQSPKYLFRKEGQNVTLSCEQNLNHDAMYWYRQDPGQGLRLIYYSQIVNDFQKGDIAEGYSVSREKKESFPLTVTSAQKNPTAFYLCASSKAGNGNYGYTFGSGTRLTVV.

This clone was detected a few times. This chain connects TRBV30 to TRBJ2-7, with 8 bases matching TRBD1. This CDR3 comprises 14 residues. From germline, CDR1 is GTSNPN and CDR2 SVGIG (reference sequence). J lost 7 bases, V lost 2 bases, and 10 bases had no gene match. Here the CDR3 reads CAWSTGGFLSEQYF. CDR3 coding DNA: TGTGCCTGGAGTACAGGGGGGTTTCTGAGTGAGCAGTACTTC.

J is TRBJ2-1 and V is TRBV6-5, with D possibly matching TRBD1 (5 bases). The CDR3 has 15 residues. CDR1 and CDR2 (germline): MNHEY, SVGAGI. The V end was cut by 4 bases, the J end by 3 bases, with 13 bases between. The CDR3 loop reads CASSSGRANYNEQFF. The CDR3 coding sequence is TGTGCCAGCAGTTCGGGCAGGGCCAACTACAATGAGCAGTTCTTC.

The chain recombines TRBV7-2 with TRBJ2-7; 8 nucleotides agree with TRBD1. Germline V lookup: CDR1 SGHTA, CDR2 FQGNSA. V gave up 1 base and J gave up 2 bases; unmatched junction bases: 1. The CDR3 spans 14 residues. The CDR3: CASSLVTGAYEQYF. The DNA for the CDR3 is TGTGCCAGCAGCTTAGTGACAGGGGCCTACGAGCAGTACTTC. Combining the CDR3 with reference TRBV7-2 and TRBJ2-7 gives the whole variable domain GAGVSQSPSNKVTEKGKDVELRCDPISGHTALYWYRQSLGQGLEFLIYFQGNSAPDKSGLPSDRFSAERTGGSVSTLTIQRTQQEDSAVYLCASSLVTGAYEQYFGPGTRLTVT.

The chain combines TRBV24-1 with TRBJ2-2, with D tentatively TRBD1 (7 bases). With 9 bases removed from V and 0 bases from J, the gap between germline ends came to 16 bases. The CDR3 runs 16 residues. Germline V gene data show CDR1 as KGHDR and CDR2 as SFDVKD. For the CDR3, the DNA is TGTGCCACCCTGGGGAGGACAGGACCGAACACCGGGGAGCTGTTTTTT. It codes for CATLGRTGPNTGELFF.

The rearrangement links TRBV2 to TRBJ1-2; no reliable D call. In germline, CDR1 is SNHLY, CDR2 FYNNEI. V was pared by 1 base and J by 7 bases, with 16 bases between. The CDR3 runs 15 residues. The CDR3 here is CASSEGYGGGFGYTF. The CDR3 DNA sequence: TGTGCCAGCAGTGAAGGGTACGGTGGAGGTTTTGGCTACACCTTC.

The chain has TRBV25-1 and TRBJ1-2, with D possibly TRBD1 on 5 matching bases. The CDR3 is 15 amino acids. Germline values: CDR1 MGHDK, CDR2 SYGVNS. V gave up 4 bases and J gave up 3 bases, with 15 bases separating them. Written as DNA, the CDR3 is TGTGCCAGCAGTGGGGGGTCGGGGGAATACTATGGCTACACCTTC. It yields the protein CASSGGSGEYYGYTF.

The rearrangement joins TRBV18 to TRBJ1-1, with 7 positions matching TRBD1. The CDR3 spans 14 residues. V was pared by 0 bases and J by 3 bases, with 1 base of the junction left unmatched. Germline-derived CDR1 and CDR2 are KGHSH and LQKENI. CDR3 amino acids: CASSPPGGDTEAFF. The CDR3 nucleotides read TGTGCCAGCTCACCACCAGGGGGCGACACTGAAGCTTTCTTT.

The CDR3, as DNA: TGTGCCAGCAGCTCCTCCTTGGGAGTTGGAGGGGGCAATGATGGCTACACCTTC. Its translation is CASSSSLGVGGGNDGYTF. The chain has TRBV7-9 and TRBJ1-2, with 7 bases fitting TRBD1. This CDR3 has 18 residues. Germline CDR1 SEHNR, CDR2 FQNEAQ (reference sequence). V lost 4 bases, J lost 6 bases, and 20 bases stayed unmatched.

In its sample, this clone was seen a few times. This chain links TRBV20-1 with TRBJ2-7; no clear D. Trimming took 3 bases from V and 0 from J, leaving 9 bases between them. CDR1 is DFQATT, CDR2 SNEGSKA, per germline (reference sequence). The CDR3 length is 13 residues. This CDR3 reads CSASAPSSYEQYF. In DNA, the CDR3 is TGCAGTGCTAGTGCCCCTAGCTCCTACGAGCAGTACTTC.

CDR3 residues: CASSNQGPLLFF. For the CDR3, the DNA is TGTGCCAGCAGTAACCAGGGTCCCCTACTGTTTTTT. The V call is TRBV6-2 or TRBV6-3, the J call TRBJ1-4; weak D call: TRBD1 (5 bases). The ends were cut back, 5 bases at V and 13 bases at J, with 14 bases in the middle. There are 12 residues in the CDR3. Per the germline V gene, CDR1 is MNHEY and CDR2 is SVGEGT.

This CDR3 reads CASSLRAENTEAFF. The CDR3, as DNA: TGTGCCAGCAGTTTGCGGGCGGAGAACACTGAAGCTTTCTTT. V is TRBV2 and J is TRBJ1-1, with unresolved D. CDR3 length: 14 residues. Trimming took 5 bases from V and 1 from J, leaving 11 bases between them. Germline CDR1 reads SNHLY; CDR2 reads FYNNEI. The variable domain in full, with the rest retrieved from reference TRBV2 and TRBJ1-1, is EPEVTQTPSHQVTQMGQEVILRCVPISNHLYFYWYRQILGQKVEFLVSFYNNEISEKSEIFDDQFSVERPDGSNFTLKIRSTKLEDSAMYFCASSLRAENTEAFFGQGTRLTVV.

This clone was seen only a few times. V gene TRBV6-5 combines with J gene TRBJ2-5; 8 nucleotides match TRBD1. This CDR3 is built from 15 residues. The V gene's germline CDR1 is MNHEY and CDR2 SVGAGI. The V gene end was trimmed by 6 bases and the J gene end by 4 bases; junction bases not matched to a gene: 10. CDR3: CASSPGQGRRETQYF. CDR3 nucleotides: TGTGCCAGCAGCCCAGGACAGGGAAGGCGAGAGACCCAGTACTTC.

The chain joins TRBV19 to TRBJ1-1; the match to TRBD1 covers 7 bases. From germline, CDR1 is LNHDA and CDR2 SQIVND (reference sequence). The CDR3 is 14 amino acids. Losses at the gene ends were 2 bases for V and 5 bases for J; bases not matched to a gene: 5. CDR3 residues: CASSIPGGRTEAFF. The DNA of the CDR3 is TGTGCCAGTAGTATACCAGGGGGGCGAACTGAAGCTTTCTTT. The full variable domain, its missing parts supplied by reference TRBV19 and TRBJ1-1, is DGGITQSPKYLFRKEGQNVTLSCEQNLNHDAMYWYRQDPGQGLRLIYYSQIVNDFQKGDIAEGYSVSREKKESFPLTVTSAQKNPTAFYLCASSIPGGRTEAFFGQGTRLTVV.

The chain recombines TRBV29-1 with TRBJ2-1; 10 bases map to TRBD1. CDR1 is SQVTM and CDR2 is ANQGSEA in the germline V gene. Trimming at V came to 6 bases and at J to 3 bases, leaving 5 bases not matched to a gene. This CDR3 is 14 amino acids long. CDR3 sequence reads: CSVLRDRGYNEQFF. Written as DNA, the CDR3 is TGCAGCGTCCTCCGGGACAGGGGCTACAATGAGCAGTTCTTC.

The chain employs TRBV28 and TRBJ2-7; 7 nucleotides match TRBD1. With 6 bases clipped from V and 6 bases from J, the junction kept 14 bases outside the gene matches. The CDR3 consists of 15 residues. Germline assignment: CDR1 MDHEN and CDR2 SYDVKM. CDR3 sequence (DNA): TGTGCCAGCAGGGGTCAAAACAGGGGACGGGGCGAGCAGTACTTC. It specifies CASRGQNRGRGEQYF.

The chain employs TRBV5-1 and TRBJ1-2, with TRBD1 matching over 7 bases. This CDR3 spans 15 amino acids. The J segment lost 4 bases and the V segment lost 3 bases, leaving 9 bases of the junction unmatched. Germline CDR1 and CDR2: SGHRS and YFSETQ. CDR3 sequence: CASSSRDRSAYGYTF. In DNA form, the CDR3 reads TGCGCCAGCAGCTCAAGGGACAGATCAGCCTATGGCTACACCTTC.

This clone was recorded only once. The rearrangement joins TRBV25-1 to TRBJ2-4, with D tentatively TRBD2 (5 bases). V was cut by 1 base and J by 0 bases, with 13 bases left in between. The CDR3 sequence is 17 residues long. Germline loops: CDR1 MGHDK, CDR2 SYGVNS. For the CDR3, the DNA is TGTGCCAGCAGTGAATGGGAGACGGATCTAGCCAAAAACATTCAGTACTTC. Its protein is CASSEWETDLAKNIQYF.